The TCR beta chain under discussion was sequenced for a study of a mutant IDH1 vaccine in newly diagnosed glioma. A remark on this clone: The antigen remains undetermined. An end of the junction differs from the germline gene, which may be a read error.

Documented time point: week 47, end of study. What each vaccine dose contained was 300 ug of mutant IDH1 20-mer peptide, accompanied by topical imiquimod. Donors' newly diagnosed IDH1-mutant WHO grade 3 or 4 astrocytomas lacked nuclear ATRX. Assay used: immunoSEQ multiplex PCR; TCRdb lists only in-frame clones, some missing. In the table there are tens of thousands of clones, roughly four fifths of which are singletons. The CDR3 is 16 residues long. CDR1 and CDR2 (germline): SGHTA, FQGNSA. The sequencing used PBMCs, collected from a glioma patient whose treatment included an IDH1 peptide vaccine. The origin of this receptor is a middle-aged man with glioma. This chain joins TRBV7-2 and TRBJ1-3; D is ambiguous. The CDR3: CASSVATPGSGNTIYF. In DNA form, the CDR3 reads TGTGCCAGCAGCGTAGCGACACCCGGCTCTGGAAACACCATATATTTT.